The text below deals with one T cell receptor (beta chain). Its antigen remains unidentified. These data belong to a study of immune heterogeneity within non-small cell lung tumors. In the study overall: Tumors were classified as 4 squamous cell carcinomas, about 9 non-squamous carcinomas and 1 not otherwise specified.

Using 32 V and 13 J primers, multiplex PCR amplified TCR beta CDR3. Each CDR3 protein gets one entry after TCRdb re-called the multiplex PCR reads with MiXCR. The sample has approximately 2,500 distinct CDR3 sequences; 14% to 15% are singletons. CDR3 length: 16 amino acids. V lost 2 bases and J 9 bases, leaving 17 bases between the germline ends. Germline lookup yields CDR1 LNHNV and CDR2 YYDKDF (reference sequence). Bulk tumor genomic DNA constituted the template, at 550 to 750 ng per sample. Far-apart biopsies, several per primary tumor, were taken during surgery. Curative surgery was undertaken by patients, who had untreated, newly diagnosed non-small cell lung cancer. Donor patients had newly diagnosed non-small cell lung cancer and were having surgery with curative intent. Study-wide points: Local tumor mutational burden and local T-cell repertoire clonality showed a moderate significant correlation, R roughly 0.35. Identical dominant CDR3 beta clonotypes were found recurring across a patient's tumor sites, along with site-unique high-frequency clones.

This TCR came from a female donor with non-small cell lung cancer. The genes are TRBV15 and TRBJ1-6; D unclear. The specimen sequenced was lung tumor tissue. The DNA for the CDR3 is TGTGCCACCAGCAGACATGCGGTGACCGGTAGTTCACCCCTCCACTTT. Residues: CATSRHAVTGSSPLHF.